The TCR beta chain under discussion was sequenced for a study of blood T cell repertoires in COVID-19. Study context: The United States, Italy and Spain were the sources of the acute and convalescent COVID-19 samples. PBMCs, B-cell-depleted T cells, or T cells provided the cDNA or gDNA that made up the material.

Source study methods: Counts of nucleated cells, estimated from reference gene primer amplification, were obtained. Generated by immunoSEQ multiplex PCR, the TCRdb table keeps only in-frame clones and is missing some. V and J calls plus clone size are reproduced from that table; the DNA served to infer D and trimming. The table shows approximately 100,000 clones, with around 82% occurring only once. The trim removed 4 bases at V and 7 bases at J, leaving 10 bases unmatched. This CDR3 has 16 residues. Germline V gene lookup returns CDR1 SGHNT and CDR2 YYREEE (reference sequence). What was sequenced was peripheral blood. V usage is TRBV5-4 and J usage is TRBJ2-1, with TRBD1 identical over 11 bases. The TCR sequence derives from a man in his 70s with active or convalescent COVID-19. This CDR3 reads CASSATGTGGRNEQFF. CDR3 DNA sequence: TGTGCCAGCAGCGCAACCGGGACAGGGGGTAGGAATGAGCAGTTCTTC. Filled out from reference TRBV5-4 and TRBJ2-1, the complete variable domain reads ETGVTQSPTHLIKTRGQQVTLRCSSQSGHNTVSWYQQALGQGPQFIFQYYREEENGRGNFPPRFSGLQFPNYSSELNVNALELDDSALYLCASSATGTGGRNEQFFGPGTRLTVL.